The T cell receptor beta chain under discussion was sequenced for a study of blood T cell repertoires in COVID-19. The overall study: In each case, the material was cDNA or gDNA derived from T cells, B-cell-depleted T cells, or PBMCs.

Trimming cost V 5 bases and J 2 bases, with 13 bases left between them. Germline V gives CDR1 LNHDA, CDR2 SQIVND (reference sequence). The CDR3 is 15 amino acids. Original methodology: Amplification of reference gene primers was used by the study to estimate nucleated cell counts. The method was immunoSEQ multiplex PCR; TCRdb's version includes in-frame clones alone and lacks a portion of them. V and J calls and clone size follow that table, whereas D and trimming were derived from the DNA. The data show about 220,000 clones, around 91% seen once. Living in 24 US areas, the participants were between roughly 18 and 90 years of age. Categorization into cohorts depended on clinical history that participants reported.

V gene TRBV19 combines with J gene TRBJ1-3; D is unresolved. The specimen sequenced was PBMCs or T cells enriched from blood (not recorded which). This clonotype was obtained from a woman under 30 in a cohort exposed to, infected with or recovered from COVID-19 (not recorded which). The CDR3 loop reads CASSLRLVTGNTIYF. The CDR3 DNA follows: TGTGCCAGTAGTCTCCGACTCGTTACTGGAAACACCATATATTTT.